This is a list of T cell receptor beta chains from one sample in a study of neurological immune-mediated disorders. One entry per CDR3 protein results from TCRdb running MiXCR on the 5' RACE reads. The table shows tens of thousands of distinct CDR3 sequences, with 11% occurring only once. Input material: CD4+ T cells from blood. Receptors originate from a woman aged 25 to 39 with HTLV-1-associated myelopathy (HAM/TSP). Both conserved end residues are part of each CDR3. A D gene is named only where the DNA matches it firmly. Clone size is shown for a subset of rows, as once, few, many or a class of expanded clone.

J: TRBJ2-2; size: many; V: TRBV6-1; D: TRBD1; CDR3: CASSPQTGIGELFF; DNA: TGTGCCAGCAGTCCCCAGACAGGGATCGGGGAGCTGTTTTTT
J: TRBJ2-7; size: many; V: TRBV5-1; D: TRBD2; CDR3: CASSGSKPLAGGVQYF; DNA: TGCGCCAGCAGCGGATCCAAACCCCTAGCGGGGGGAGTGCAGTACTTC
J: TRBJ2-1; size: once; V: TRBV5-1; D: TRBD2; CDR3: CSISGPGRGAIDEQFF; DNA: TGCTCCATCAGCGGTCCGGGGCGGGGGGCGATCGATGAGCAGTTCTTC
J: TRBJ2-7; size: many; V: TRBV3-1; D: TRBD1; CDR3: CASSRGQGVYEQYF; DNA: TGTGCCAGCAGCCGGGGACAGGGGGTCTACGAGCAGTACTTC
J: TRBJ2-7; size: many; V: TRBV20-1; D: TRBD1; CDR3: CSASRDRVSEEYF; DNA: TGCAGTGCTAGCAGGGACAGGGTTTCGGAGGAGTACTTC
J: TRBJ2-3; size: medium-sized; V: TRBV20-1; D: TRBD1; CDR3: CSVQGASTQYF; DNA: TGCAGTGTTCAGGGGGCAAGTACGCAGTATTTT
J: TRBJ1-4; size: many; V: TRBV7-9; D: -; CDR3: CASSLWGSGEKLFF; DNA: TGTGCCAGCAGCTTATGGGGATCAGGGGAAAAACTGTTTTTT
J: TRBJ1-1; size: few; V: TRBV29-1; D: TRBD1; CDR3: CSGGQGTTEAFF; DNA: TGCAGCGGTGGACAGGGGACCACTGAAGCTTTCTTT
J: TRBJ1-6; size: many; V: TRBV7-9; D: -; CDR3: CASSLDGGRYSPLHF; DNA: TGTGCCAGCAGCTTAGATGGGGGACGGTATTCACCCCTCCACTTT
J: TRBJ1-4; size: many; V: TRBV20-1; D: -; CDR3: CSASEGLSEKLFF; DNA: TGCAGTGCTAGCGAGGGGTTGAGCGAAAAACTGTTTTTT
J: TRBJ2-3; size: many; V: TRBV14; D: -; CDR3: CASSQGSRTDTQYF; DNA: TGTGCCAGCAGCCAAGGGTCCCGCACAGATACGCAGTATTTT
J: TRBJ2-7; size: many; V: TRBV6-1; D: -; CDR3: CASSEGYGTSYEQYF; DNA: TGTGCCAGCAGTGAGGGATACGGGACTTCCTACGAGCAGTACTTC
J: TRBJ2-1; size: many; V: TRBV4-1; D: -; CDR3: CASSQPLASRDNEQFF; DNA: TGCGCCAGCAGCCAACCCCTAGCGAGCCGAGACAATGAGCAGTTCTTC
J: TRBJ1-1; size: many; V: TRBV6-6; D: -; CDR3: CASRRPGSRGANTEAFF; DNA: TGTGCCAGCAGACGCCCTGGGTCAAGGGGGGCGAACACTGAAGCTTTCTTT
J: TRBJ1-1; size: many; V: TRBV10-3; D: -; CDR3: CATLGQAMNTEAFF; DNA: TGTGCCACCTTGGGGCAGGCGATGAACACTGAAGCTTTCTTT
J: TRBJ2-2; size: medium-sized; V: TRBV20-1; D: TRBD2; CDR3: CSARDTSGGRVGELFF; DNA: TGCAGTGCTAGAGACACTAGCGGGGGGCGTGTCGGGGAGCTGTTTTTT
J: TRBJ2-2; size: many; V: TRBV29-1; D: -; CDR3: CSAGPTTGELFF; DNA: TGCAGCGCGGGACCCACCACAGGGGAGCTGTTTTTT
J: TRBJ2-3; size: many; V: TRBV6-5; D: -; CDR3: CASRRAGTDTQYF; DNA: TGTGCCAGCAGGCGCGCAGGCACAGATACGCAGTATTTT
J: TRBJ1-2; size: many; V: TRBV7-9; D: -; CDR3: CASSPTANYGYTF; DNA: TGTGCCAGCAGCCCGACAGCGAACTATGGCTACACCTTC
J: TRBJ1-1; size: many; V: TRBV12-3/TRBV12-4; D: -; CDR3: CASSLNSVGTEAFF; DNA: TGTGCCAGCAGTTTGAATTCCGTGGGCACTGAAGCTTTCTTT
J: TRBJ1-5; size: many; V: TRBV6-1; D: TRBD1; CDR3: CASREDRGNQPQHF; DNA: TGTGCCAGCAGGGAGGACAGGGGCAATCAGCCCCAGCATTTT
J: TRBJ2-3; size: many; V: TRBV5-1; D: -; CDR3: CASSLAGDTQYF; DNA: TGCGCCAGCAGCTTGGCTGGGGATACGCAGTATTTT
J: TRBJ2-3; size: many; V: TRBV6-5; D: -; CDR3: CASSYNMVTDTQYF; DNA: TGTGCCAGCAGTTACAACATGGTGACAGATACGCAGTATTTT
J: TRBJ2-1; size: many; V: TRBV20-1; D: -; CDR3: CSAPLVGVEAKFF; DNA: TGCAGTGCCCCCTTGGTGGGGGTCGAGGCGAAGTTCTTC
J: TRBJ1-1; size: many; V: TRBV19; D: -; CDR3: CASSIGRRQGLAFF; DNA: TGTGCCAGTAGTATAGGACGTCGGCAGGGTCTGGCTTTCTTT
J: TRBJ2-1; size: many; V: TRBV3-1; D: TRBD2; CDR3: CASSLLPGGNEQFF; DNA: TGTGCCAGCAGCCTGCTACCGGGGGGCAATGAGCAGTTCTTC
J: TRBJ1-1; size: many; V: TRBV20-1; D: -; CDR3: CSARVTGGFGTEAFF; DNA: TGCAGTGCTAGAGTGACGGGGGGCTTCGGCACTGAAGCTTTCTTT
J: TRBJ1-6; size: -; V: TRBV18; D: -; CDR3: CASSHSDNSPIHF; DNA: TGTGCCAGCTCACACAGTGATAATTCACCCATCCACTTT
J: TRBJ1-5; size: -; V: TRBV3-1; D: -; CDR3: CASSSRVAGKHQHF; DNA: TGTGCCAGCAGCTCTAGGGTAGCTGGTAAGCACCAGCATTTT